This is a list of T cell receptor beta chains from one sample in a study of T cell responses to AZD1222 COVID-19 vaccine. Method: immunoSEQ multiplex PCR; TCRdb's copy keeps in-frame clones and lacks some. This sample carries 70,000 to 80,000 clones, more than 80% of them seen once, and the ten largest clones take roughly 2.4%. This specimen was peripheral blood, taken on day 0 of AZD1222 vaccination. These receptor sequences come from an adult in good health. Both conserved end residues are part of each CDR3. The D gene is left open where the match is weak. Only some rows state a clone size, as once, few, many or a class for expanded clones.

CDR3nt: TGTGCCACCAGGACGGACAAGCCCGAGCAGTACTTC
CDR3aa: CATRTDKPEQYF
j_gene: TRBJ2-7
v_gene: TRBV24-1
abundance: few
d_gene: .

CDR3nt: TGTGCCAGCAGTTTTTCCGGGGGAGAGCAGTACTTC
CDR3aa: CASSFSGGEQYF
j_gene: TRBJ2-7
v_gene: TRBV28
abundance: .
d_gene: .

CDR3nt: TGTGCCAGTACCCTTTACGGTTCAGGGGACGTAAATAGCAATCAGCCCCAGCATTTT
CDR3aa: CASTLYGSGDVNSNQPQHF
j_gene: TRBJ1-5
v_gene: TRBV19
abundance: once
d_gene: .

CDR3nt: TGTGCCAGCAGTGACCGACAGGGGAACTATGGCTACACCTTC
CDR3aa: CASSDRQGNYGYTF
j_gene: TRBJ1-2
v_gene: TRBV25-1
abundance: .
d_gene: TRBD1

CDR3nt: TGTGCCAGCAGTTACTCTGACCAATCCACAGATACGCAGTATTTT
CDR3aa: CASSYSDQSTDTQYF
j_gene: TRBJ2-3
v_gene: TRBV6-5
abundance: .
d_gene: .

CDR3nt: TGTGCCAGCAGTTACACGGGACGGGAGGATTCACCCCTCCACTTT
CDR3aa: CASSYTGREDSPLHF
j_gene: TRBJ1-6
v_gene: TRBV6-5
abundance: .
d_gene: .

CDR3nt: TGTGCCAGCAGGGACCACGGGACTAGCGGGGGGTACCAAGAGACCCAGTACTTC
CDR3aa: CASRDHGTSGGYQETQYF
j_gene: TRBJ2-5
v_gene: TRBV27
abundance: .
d_gene: TRBD2

CDR3nt: TGTGCCAGCAGTCAGCAGGGATCGAGCTATGGCTACACCTTC
CDR3aa: CASSQQGSSYGYTF
j_gene: TRBJ1-2
v_gene: TRBV28
abundance: .
d_gene: .

CDR3nt: TGTGCCAGCAGCACCGGACAGGGGGGCGAGCAGTACTTC
CDR3aa: CASSTGQGGEQYF
j_gene: TRBJ2-7
v_gene: TRBV7-3
abundance: .
d_gene: TRBD1

CDR3nt: TGCGCCAGCAGCAAGGGACTAGCGGGAGCTGAGCAGTACTTC
CDR3aa: CASSKGLAGAEQYF
j_gene: TRBJ2-7
v_gene: TRBV5-1
abundance: .
d_gene: TRBD2

CDR3nt: TGTGCCACCAGTGATACAGGGGGCAAGATCTATGAGCAGTTCTTC
CDR3aa: CATSDTGGKIYEQFF
j_gene: TRBJ2-1
v_gene: TRBV24-1
abundance: .
d_gene: TRBD1

CDR3nt: TGCAGTGCCACCATCCGGATGGAAGCTTTCTTT
CDR3aa: CSATIRMEAFF
j_gene: TRBJ1-1
v_gene: TRBV20-1
abundance: .
d_gene: .

CDR3nt: TGTGCCAGCAAATGGCCGGGCTCTGGAAACACCATATATTTT
CDR3aa: CASKWPGSGNTIYF
j_gene: TRBJ1-3
v_gene: TRBV28
abundance: .
d_gene: .

CDR3nt: TGTGCCAGCAGCGACCCCCTGGAGAGGAATTCACCCCTCCACTTT
CDR3aa: CASSDPLERNSPLHF
j_gene: TRBJ1-6
v_gene: TRBV7-6
abundance: .
d_gene: .

CDR3nt: TGTGCCAGCTCACGCCTCGAGGGGGACCTGCCAGACTTCTCTGGGGCCAACGTCCTGACTTTC
CDR3aa: CASSRLEGDLPDFSGANVLTF
j_gene: TRBJ2-6
v_gene: TRBV18
abundance: .
d_gene: .

CDR3nt: TGTGCCATCAGTGAGTCGTCAGGGGTTGAAGCTTTCTTT
CDR3aa: CAISESSGVEAFF
j_gene: TRBJ1-1
v_gene: TRBV10-3
abundance: .
d_gene: .

CDR3nt: TGTGCCAGCATACCTCCTAGCGGGGTCTACAATGAGCAGTTCTTC
CDR3aa: CASIPPSGVYNEQFF
j_gene: TRBJ2-1
v_gene: TRBV25-1
abundance: .
d_gene: TRBD2

CDR3nt: TGCAGCGTTGAAGAGGGGCGGGGCGGGAGCACCGGGGAGCTGTTTTTT
CDR3aa: CSVEEGRGGSTGELFF
j_gene: TRBJ2-2
v_gene: TRBV29-1
abundance: .
d_gene: TRBD2

CDR3nt: TGTGCCAGCAGGTCGCGGGGGTCTGGCAATCAGCCCCAGCATTTT
CDR3aa: CASRSRGSGNQPQHF
j_gene: TRBJ1-5
v_gene: TRBV2
abundance: .
d_gene: .

CDR3nt: TGTGCCAGCAGTCTTCTCGATCCGGGACTCGGGGGGGATGAGCAGTTCTTC
CDR3aa: CASSLLDPGLGGDEQFF
j_gene: TRBJ2-1
v_gene: TRBV2
abundance: .
d_gene: TRBD2

CDR3nt: TGTGCCAGCAGCTCAAACGCCGCGGTTGGTAATTCACCCCTCCACTTT
CDR3aa: CASSSNAAVGNSPLHF
j_gene: TRBJ1-6
v_gene: TRBV7-2
abundance: few
d_gene: .

CDR3nt: TGTGCCAGCAGCGCGCAGGTTCGTAGTGGCTACACCTTC
CDR3aa: CASSAQVRSGYTF
j_gene: TRBJ1-2
v_gene: TRBV9
abundance: .
d_gene: .